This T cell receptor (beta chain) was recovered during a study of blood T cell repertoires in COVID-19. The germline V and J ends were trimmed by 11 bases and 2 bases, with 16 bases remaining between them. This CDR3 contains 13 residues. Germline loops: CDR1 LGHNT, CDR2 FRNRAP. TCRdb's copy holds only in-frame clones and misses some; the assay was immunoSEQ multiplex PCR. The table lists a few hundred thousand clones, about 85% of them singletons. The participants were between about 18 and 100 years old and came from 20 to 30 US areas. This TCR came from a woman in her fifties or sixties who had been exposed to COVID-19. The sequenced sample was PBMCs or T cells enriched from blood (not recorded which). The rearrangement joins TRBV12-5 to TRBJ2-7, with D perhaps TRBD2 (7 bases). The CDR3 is CAGEGGRTYEQYF. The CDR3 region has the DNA TGTGCTGGGGAGGGGGGGCGCACCTACGAGCAGTACTTC.